Listed here are 13 T cell receptor beta chains from one sample, sequenced in a study of T-cell memory formation after mild COVID-19. In TCRdb, the 5' RACE reads were re-called with MiXCR into one record per CDR3 protein. The data contain 190,000 or so distinct CDR3 sequences, 20% to 25% of them seen just once; the ten biggest clones take up roughly 24%. The sample was PBMCs or a T cell subset sorted from them (not recorded which). These receptor sequences come from an adult woman who had mild COVID-19 (a few samples of this study predate the infection). Cell type and time point are not known.

This rearrangement joins TRBV5-4 to TRBJ2-1, with TRBD2 matching 12 bases. The ends lost 1 base at V and 4 bases at J; junction bases unmatched: 3. Germline assignment: CDR1 SGHNT and CDR2 YYREEE (reference sequence). The CDR3 runs to 16 residues. The CDR3 DNA sequence: TGTGCCAGCAGCTTGAGACTAGCGGGGGCATACAATGAGCAGTTCTTC. This codes for CASSLRLAGAYNEQFF.

Written as DNA, the CDR3 is TGTGCCAGCAGCTCCGGGACAGGGAGGTACGAGCAGTACTTC. It encodes CASSSGTGRYEQYF. The rearrangement uses TRBV6-6 and TRBJ2-7; 9 nucleotides agree with TRBD1. The germline CDR1 and CDR2 sequences are MNHNY and SVGAGI (reference sequence). The V gene end was trimmed by 6 bases and the J gene end by 4 bases; junction bases not matched to a gene: 7. The CDR3 has 14 amino acids.

The CDR3 sequence is CASSGRDRIYEQYF. The CDR3 DNA reads as TGTGCCAGCAGTGGCCGGGACAGGATCTACGAGCAGTACTTC. The chain has TRBV25-1 and TRBJ2-7; 8 nucleotides line up with TRBD1. The CDR3 runs to 14 residues. CDR1 is MGHDK, CDR2 SYGVNS, per germline. After removal of 4 bases from V and 3 bases from J, the junction contained 5 bases not matched to a gene.

This clonotype appeared a few times. The chain links TRBV29-1 to TRBJ1-2, with 9 bases identical to TRBD1. The CDR3 totals 10 residues. After removal of 6 bases from V and 11 bases from J, the junction contained 4 bases not matched to a gene. Germline V gene lookup returns CDR1 SQVTM and CDR2 ANQGSEA. In DNA, the CDR3 is TGCAGCGTGGGACAGGGAAAATACACCTTC. Its translation is CSVGQGKYTF.

This clonotype was recorded many times. V and J are TRBV6-2 or TRBV6-3 and TRBJ2-3; D may be TRBD2 (6 bases). The V end lost 7 bases, the J end lost 4 bases, and 18 bases lay between the germline ends. The V gene's germline CDR1 is MNHEY and CDR2 SVGEGT. The CDR3 sequence is 15 residues long. This CDR3 reads CASTQEGSGADTQYF. The DNA for the CDR3 is TGTGCCAGCACCCAGGAGGGGAGCGGCGCAGATACGCAGTATTTT.

This clonotype was counted only a few times. This CDR3 is CASSLLGTATGELFF. CDR3 nucleotides: TGTGCCAGCAGCTTATTGGGGACAGCCACCGGGGAGCTGTTTTTT. This sequence joins TRBV7-9 and TRBJ2-2; 7 bases are a match to TRBD1. The CDR3 has 15 amino acids. The J segment lost 4 bases and the V segment lost 2 bases, leaving 4 bases of the junction unmatched. Germline loops: CDR1 SEHNR, CDR2 FQNEAQ (reference sequence). Drawing the rest from reference TRBV7-9 and TRBJ2-2, the complete variable domain is DTGVSQNPRHKITKRGQNVTFRCDPISEHNRLYWYRQTLGQGPEFLTYFQNEAQLEKSRLLSDRFSAERPKGSFSTLEIQRTEQGDSAMYLCASSLLGTATGELFFGEGSRLTVL.

This clonotype appeared a few times. The rearrangement joins TRBV7-2 to TRBJ2-3; the match to TRBD2 covers 9 bases. Germline assignment: CDR1 SGHTA and CDR2 FQGNSA. This CDR3 comprises 16 residues. V trimming: 5 bases; J trimming: 2 bases; junction bases outside the gene matches: 8. The CDR3 loop reads CASSLPAGGPTDTQYF. The DNA for the CDR3 is TGTGCCAGCAGCCTCCCTGCGGGAGGGCCCACAGATACGCAGTATTTT.

This clonotype was counted many times. The chain carries TRBV5-1 and TRBJ2-1; TRBD2 matches at 14 bases. This CDR3 has 15 amino acids. CDR1 is SGHRS and CDR2 is YFSETQ in the germline V gene. The V and J ends lost 3 bases and 7 bases, in that order; junction bases with no gene match: 3. The CDR3 DNA is TGCGCCAGCAGCTCCGGGACTAGCGGGAGAAATGAGCAGTTCTTC. It encodes CASSSGTSGRNEQFF. The entire variable domain, with the rest obtained from reference TRBV5-1 and TRBJ2-1, is as follows: KAGVTQTPRYLIKTRGQQVTLSCSPISGHRSVSWYQQTPGQGLQFLFEYFSETQRNKGNFPGRFSGRQFSNSRSEMNVSTLELGDSALYLCASSSGTSGRNEQFFGPGTRLTVL.

The rearrangement uses TRBV27 and TRBJ2-5, with 7 bases that match TRBD1. J gave up 5 bases and V 6 bases, and 12 bases lay outside the gene matches. Germline V lookup: CDR1 MNHEY, CDR2 SMNVEV (reference sequence). This CDR3 is 15 amino acids long. CDR3 region: CASRGAGGSLETQYF. CDR3 in DNA: TGTGCCAGCAGAGGGGCAGGGGGTAGCTTGGAGACCCAGTACTTC.

The chain has TRBV7-9 and TRBJ2-5, with D possibly TRBD1 on 5 matching bases. The V and J ends lost 3 bases and 3 bases respectively, with 14 bases between them. Looked up from germline, CDR1 is SEHNR and CDR2 is FQNEAQ (reference sequence). The CDR3 consists of 15 residues. This CDR3 reads CASSFYQGWEETQYF. The CDR3 nucleotides read TGTGCCAGCAGCTTTTACCAGGGCTGGGAAGAGACCCAGTACTTC.

V is TRBV12-3 or TRBV12-4 and J is TRBJ1-2, with 8 positions matching TRBD1. Trimming at V came to 5 bases and at J to 3 bases, leaving 8 bases not matched to a gene. The CDR3 is 15 residues long. The CDR3 spells CASSPGGASHYGYTF. The CDR3 nucleotides are TGTGCCAGCAGTCCAGGGGGCGCATCTCACTATGGCTACACCTTC.

Many counts were recorded for this clonotype. The chain joins TRBV9 to TRBJ1-1; D gene uncertain. The CDR3 is 15 residues long. Per germline, CDR1 SGDLS and CDR2 YYNGEE. V lost 4 bases to trimming and J lost 1 base, with 14 bases between them. The CDR3 sequence is CASSPYSTPNTEAFF. The CDR3 DNA reads TGTGCCAGCAGCCCCTATTCAACGCCGAACACTGAAGCTTTCTTT.

This rearrangement joins TRBV5-6 to TRBJ2-1, with 7 bases lining up with TRBD1. J was trimmed by 5 bases and V by 0 bases; bases with no gene match: 5. This CDR3 spans 15 amino acids. CDR1 is SGHDT, CDR2 YYEEEE, per germline. CDR3 DNA: TGTGCCAGCAGCTTGGTAGACAGGGTCCACAATGAGCAGTTCTTC. It is translated as CASSLVDRVHNEQFF.